A single sample gave rise to the 6 T cell receptor beta chains below, sequenced in a study of T cell responses to AZD1222 COVID-19 vaccine. Sequencing was performed with immunoSEQ multiplex PCR; in TCRdb, only in-frame clones are kept and a portion is missing. The sample has around 120,000 clones, 75% to 90% seen once. Sequenced material: peripheral blood, taken on day 0 of AZD1222 vaccination. Source of these receptors: an adult in good health.

The rearrangement uses TRBV3-1 (or the pseudogene TRBV3-2) and TRBJ1-3; no definite D call. The CDR3 runs 15 residues. Trimming stripped 3 bases from V and 0 bases from J, with 9 bases between. Germline V gene sequence: CDR1 LGHDT, CDR2 YNNKEL (reference sequence). The CDR3 DNA is TGTGCCAGCAGCCACACCGGGATCTCTGGAAACACCATATATTTT. It codes for CASSHTGISGNTIYF.

The genes are TRBV4-1 and TRBJ2-1; TRBD2 matches 16 bases. Germline lookup yields CDR1 MGHRA and CDR2 YSYEKL. This CDR3 has 19 residues. Trimming removed 3 bases from V and 5 bases from J; junction bases left unmatched: 10. The chain's CDR3 is CASSQGLAGGPRYNNEQFF. The DNA for the CDR3 is TGCGCCAGCAGCCAGGGACTAGCGGGAGGGCCTCGGTATAACAATGAGCAGTTCTTC.

The rearrangement links TRBV5-5 to TRBJ1-6, with TRBD1 as a possible D gene (5 bases). Germline-derived CDR1 and CDR2 are SGHKS and YYEKEE (reference sequence). The CDR3 sequence is 18 residues long. Trimming cost V 0 bases and J 0 bases, with 13 bases left between them. The CDR3 DNA is TGTGCCAGCAGCTTGGTAGGGGCAATAAGCTCCTATAATTCACCCCTCCACTTT. It specifies CASSLVGAISSYNSPLHF.

The rearrangement links TRBV7-2 to TRBJ1-5, with D hard to call. The CDR3 length is 15 residues. Germline CDR1 and CDR2: SGHTA and FQGNSA. Trimming stripped 5 bases from V and 1 base from J, with 12 bases between. Written as DNA, the CDR3 is TGTGCCAGCAGCCCGGAATCGGCAAGCAATCAGCCCCAGCATTTT. Translated: CASSPESASNQPQHF.

This clone was observed once. The chain couples TRBV28 to TRBJ2-3; tentatively, D is TRBD1 or TRBD2 (5 bases each). This CDR3 comprises 15 residues. Deletions cut 5 bases from V and 6 bases from J, with 18 bases between. Looked up from germline, CDR1 is MDHEN and CDR2 is SYDVKM. The CDR3 sequence: CASSLTGPRTDTQYF. CDR3 in DNA: TGTGCCAGCAGTCTGACGGGACCTCGGACTGATACGCAGTATTTT.

CDR3 DNA sequence: TGTGCCAGCAGTTTAACCGGGACAGCGATCTACGAGCAGTACTTC. It encodes CASSLTGTAIYEQYF. The gene calls are TRBV6-5 and TRBJ2-7; 7 bases fit TRBD1. CDR1 and CDR2 (germline): MNHEY, SVGAGI. With V trimmed by 4 bases and J by 3 bases, 9 bases remained unmatched. This CDR3 spans 15 amino acids.